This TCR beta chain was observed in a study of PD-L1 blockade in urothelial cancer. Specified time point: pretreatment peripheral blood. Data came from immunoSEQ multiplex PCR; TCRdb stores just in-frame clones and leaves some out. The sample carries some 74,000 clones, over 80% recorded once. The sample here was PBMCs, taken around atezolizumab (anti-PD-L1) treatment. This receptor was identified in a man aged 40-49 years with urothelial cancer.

The CDR3 DNA reads TGTGCCAGCAGTACCACCGGGACAGGGATCGAGCAGTACTTC. Translated, it gives CASSTTGTGIEQYF. The chain combines TRBV28 with TRBJ2-7; 9 positions agree with TRBD1. Unmatched junction bases numbered 8, after V lost 5 bases and J lost 6 bases. The CDR3 loop spans 14 amino acids. Germline-derived CDR1 and CDR2 are MDHEN and SYDVKM.